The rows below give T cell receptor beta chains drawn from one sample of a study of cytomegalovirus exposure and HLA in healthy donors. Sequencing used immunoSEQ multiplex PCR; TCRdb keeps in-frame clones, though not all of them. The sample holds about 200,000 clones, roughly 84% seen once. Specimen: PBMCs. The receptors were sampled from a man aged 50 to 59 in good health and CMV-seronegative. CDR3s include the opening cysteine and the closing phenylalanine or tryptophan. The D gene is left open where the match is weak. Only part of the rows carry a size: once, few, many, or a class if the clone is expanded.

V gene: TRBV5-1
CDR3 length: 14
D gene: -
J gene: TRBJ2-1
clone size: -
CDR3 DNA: TGCGCCAGCAGCTTGGCGGCTATCGCGGCTGAGCAGTTCTTC
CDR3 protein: CASSLAAIAAEQFF

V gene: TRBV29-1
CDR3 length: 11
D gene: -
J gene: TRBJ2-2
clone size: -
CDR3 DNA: TGCAGCGTTTCGGGTCCCGGGGAGCTGTTTTTT
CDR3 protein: CSVSGPGELFF

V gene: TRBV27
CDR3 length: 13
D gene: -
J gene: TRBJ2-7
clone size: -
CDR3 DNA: TGTGCCAGCAGTCTCAAGGAGACCTACGAGCAGTACTTC
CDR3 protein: CASSLKETYEQYF

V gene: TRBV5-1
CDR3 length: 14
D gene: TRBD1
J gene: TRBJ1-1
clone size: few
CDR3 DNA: TGCGCCAGCAGCCAGGGGGCAGGGAGGACTGAAGCTTTCTTT
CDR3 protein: CASSQGAGRTEAFF

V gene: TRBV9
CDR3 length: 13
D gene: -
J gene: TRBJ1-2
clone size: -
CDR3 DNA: TGTGCCAGCAGCGCCAGGGTCCCCTATGGCTACACCTTC
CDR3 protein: CASSARVPYGYTF

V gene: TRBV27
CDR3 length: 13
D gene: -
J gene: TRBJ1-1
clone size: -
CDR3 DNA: TGTGCCAGCAGTCCCCTCGGGGGATCTGAAGCTTTCTTT
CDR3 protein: CASSPLGGSEAFF

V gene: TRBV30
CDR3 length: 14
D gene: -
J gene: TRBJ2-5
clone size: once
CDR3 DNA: TGTGCCTGGAGCGGTGGGACTGTCCAAGAGACCCAGTACTTC
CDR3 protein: CAWSGGTVQETQYF

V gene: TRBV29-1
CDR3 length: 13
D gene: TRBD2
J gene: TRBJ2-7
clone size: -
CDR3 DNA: TGCAGCGCGCTCGGGGGGGCGCGGTACGAGCAGTACTTC
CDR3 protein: CSALGGARYEQYF

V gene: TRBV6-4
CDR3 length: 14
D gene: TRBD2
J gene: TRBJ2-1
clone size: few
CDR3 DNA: TGTGCCAGCAGGGGACTAGCGTGGGTCAATGAGCAGTTCTTC
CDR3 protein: CASRGLAWVNEQFF

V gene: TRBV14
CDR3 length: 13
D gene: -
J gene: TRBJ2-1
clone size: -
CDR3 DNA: TGTGCCAGCAGCCAAGATTTATCCCTAAAGCAGTTCTTC
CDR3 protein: CASSQDLSLKQFF

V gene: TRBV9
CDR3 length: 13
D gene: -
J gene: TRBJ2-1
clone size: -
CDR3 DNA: TGTGCCAGCAGCTCATACAGGTTCAATGAGCAGTTCTTC
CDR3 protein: CASSSYRFNEQFF

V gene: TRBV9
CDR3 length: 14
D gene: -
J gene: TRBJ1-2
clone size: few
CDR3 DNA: TGTGCCAGCAGCGCCTCCGGGACACCTTATGGCTACACCTTC
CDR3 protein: CASSASGTPYGYTF

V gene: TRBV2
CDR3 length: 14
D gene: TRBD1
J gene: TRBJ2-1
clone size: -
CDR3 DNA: TGTGCCAGCAACGTACAGGGGGCACACAATGAGCAGTTCTTC
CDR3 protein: CASNVQGAHNEQFF

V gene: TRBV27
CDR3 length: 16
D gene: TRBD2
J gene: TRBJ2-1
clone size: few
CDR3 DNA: TGTGCCAGCAGACGACTAGCGGGAGATCCTTACAATGAGCAGTTCTTC
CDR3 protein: CASRRLAGDPYNEQFF

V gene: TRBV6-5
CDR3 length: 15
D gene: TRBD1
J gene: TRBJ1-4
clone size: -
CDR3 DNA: TGTGCCAGCAGTTTCGGGACAGGGACTAATGAAAAACTGTTTTTT
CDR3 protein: CASSFGTGTNEKLFF

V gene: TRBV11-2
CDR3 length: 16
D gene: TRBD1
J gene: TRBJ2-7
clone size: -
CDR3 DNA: TGTGCCAGCAGCTTAGTGCCCGGGACAGGGGGTACCGAGCAGTACTTC
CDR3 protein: CASSLVPGTGGTEQYF

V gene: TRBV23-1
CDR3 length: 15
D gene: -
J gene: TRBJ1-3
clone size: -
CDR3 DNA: TGCGCCAGCAGTCAAATAGCCGGAGATGGAAACACCATATATTTT
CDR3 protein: CASSQIAGDGNTIYF

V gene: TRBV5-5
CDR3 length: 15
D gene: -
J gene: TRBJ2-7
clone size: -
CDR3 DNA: TGTGCCAGCAGCTTGGTACTTCTAACCTCCTACGAGCAGTACTTC
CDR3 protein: CASSLVLLTSYEQYF

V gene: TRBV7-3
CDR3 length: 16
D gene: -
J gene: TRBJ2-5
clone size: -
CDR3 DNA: TGTGCCAGCAGCTCAAGCGGGACAGGTAGCCGAGAGACCCAGTACTTC
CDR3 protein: CASSSSGTGSRETQYF

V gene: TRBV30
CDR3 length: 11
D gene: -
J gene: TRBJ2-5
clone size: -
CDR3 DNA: TGTGCCTGGAAACACGGGGAGACCCAGTACTTC
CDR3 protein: CAWKHGETQYF

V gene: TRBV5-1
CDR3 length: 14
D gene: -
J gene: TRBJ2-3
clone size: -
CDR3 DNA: TGCGCCAGCAGCTTCGCGCTAGCCGAAGATACGCAGTATTTT
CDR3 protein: CASSFALAEDTQYF

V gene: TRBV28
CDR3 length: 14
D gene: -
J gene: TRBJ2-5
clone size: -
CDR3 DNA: TGTGCCAGCAGTTTATCGGGGTACCAAGAGACCCAGTACTTC
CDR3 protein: CASSLSGYQETQYF

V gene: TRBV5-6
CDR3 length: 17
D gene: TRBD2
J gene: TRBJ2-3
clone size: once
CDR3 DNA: TGTGCCAGCAGCTCGGTGGTAGCGGGAGGGACCACAGATACGCAGTATTTT
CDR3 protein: CASSSVVAGGTTDTQYF

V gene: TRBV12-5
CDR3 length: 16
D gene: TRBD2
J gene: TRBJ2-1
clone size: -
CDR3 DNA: TGTGCTAGTGGCCCGTGGCGGGAGGCCTCCTACAATGAGCAGTTCTTC
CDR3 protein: CASGPWREASYNEQFF

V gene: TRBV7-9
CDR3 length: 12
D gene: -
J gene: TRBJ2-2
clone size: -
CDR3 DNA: TGTTCCAGCAGCCTAGGGCCCGGGGAGCTGTTTTTT
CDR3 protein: CSSSLGPGELFF